A single T cell receptor (beta chain) is shown here with its context. Its specificity is unknown. This specimen belongs to a study of blood T cells in healthy people across ages. Broader study findings: The recorded TCR beta diversity per million T cells decreased in a roughly linear manner with age.

No fewer than 7 million PBMCs went into each sample. Primers used in a second PCR of roughly 6 to 11 cycles were a sample-barcoded 5' primer and a J-beta primer mix. TCRdb analysed the 5' RACE reads with MiXCR anew, one entry per CDR3 protein. The data contain roughly 800,000 distinct CDR3 sequences, 55% to 75% of them singletons. This CDR3 is built from 14 residues. The V and J ends lost 0 bases and 7 bases, in that order; junction bases with no gene match: 3. The germline V gene encodes CDR1 DFQATT and CDR2 SNEGSKA (reference sequence). The sequencing input was blood. The rearrangement links TRBV20-1 to TRBJ2-1, with 10 bases aligning to TRBD1. The TCR comes from a man aged 25 to 40 in good health. CDR3 sequence (DNA): TGCAGTGCTAGAGACGGGACAGGGGTGAATGAGCAGTTCTTC. Translating gives CSARDGTGVNEQFF.